Each of the 21 T cell receptor beta chains below was sequenced from the same sample in a study of cytomegalovirus exposure and HLA in healthy donors. The PCR used 60 Vbeta and 13 Jbeta primers. Sequencing used immunoSEQ multiplex PCR; TCRdb keeps in-frame clones, though not all of them. The sample includes about 150,000 clones, roughly 80% seen only once; the top ten take about 4.3%. The sample comprised PBMCs. The receptors shown here come from a woman in her forties in good health and CMV-seropositive.

The chain couples TRBV25-1 to TRBJ1-2; 10 bases are a match to TRBD1. Looked up from germline, CDR1 is MGHDK and CDR2 is SYGVNS. V trimming: 6 bases; J trimming: 2 bases; junction bases outside the gene matches: 3. The CDR3 contains 14 residues. CDR3 region: CASRGTGANYGYTF. CDR3 nucleotides: TGTGCCAGCAGAGGGACAGGGGCGAACTATGGCTACACCTTC.

V is TRBV5-1 and J is TRBJ2-1; 10 bases agree with TRBD1. The V gene end was trimmed by 4 bases and the J gene end by 7 bases; junction bases not matched to a gene: 11. Germline loops: CDR1 SGHRS, CDR2 YFSETQ. The CDR3 contains 16 residues. This CDR3 is CASSTADRGLGNEQFF. CDR3 nucleotide sequence: TGCGCCAGCAGCACAGCAGACAGGGGGCTGGGGAATGAGCAGTTCTTC.

This chain uses TRBV5-1 with TRBJ1-1; 7 nucleotides align to TRBD1. Germline V gene sequence: CDR1 SGHRS, CDR2 YFSETQ. The CDR3 sequence is 14 residues long. V dropped 4 bases and J dropped 0; count of bases not matched to a gene: 3. The CDR3 bases are TGCGCCAGCAGCCTCAGGGGGGTGAACACTGAAGCTTTCTTT. As protein: CASSLRGVNTEAFF.

The rearrangement joins TRBV19 to TRBJ2-3; D is unclear. CDR3 size: 14 residues. Trimming shortened V by 3 bases and J by 5 bases, and 12 bases separated the two germline ends. Germline CDR1 reads LNHDA; CDR2 reads SQIVND (reference sequence). The CDR3 nucleotides are TGTGCCAGTAGTATCGGTCCGGGTAGAGATACGCAGTATTTT. It encodes CASSIGPGRDTQYF.

The chain employs TRBV30 and TRBJ1-1, with 8 bases matching TRBD1. CDR3 length equals 13 residues. J gave up 2 bases and V 5 bases, and 4 bases lay outside the gene matches. Germline V gene sequence: CDR1 GTSNPN, CDR2 SVGIG (reference sequence). The CDR3 nucleotides are TGTGCCTGGGAGACAGGGGTTAACACTGAAGCTTTCTTT. Translating gives CAWETGVNTEAFF.

This clone was seen only a few times. The chain couples TRBV6-5 to TRBJ2-2; 10 positions match TRBD1. With V trimmed by 4 bases and J by 3 bases, 2 bases remained unmatched. Germline-derived CDR1 and CDR2 are MNHEY and SVGAGI. This CDR3 contains 15 residues. CDR3 sequence reads: CASSSGTGDTGELFF. The CDR3 DNA reads as TGTGCCAGCAGTTCCGGGACAGGGGACACCGGGGAGCTGTTTTTT.

The chain links TRBV14 to TRBJ1-6; TRBD1 agrees at 9 bases. The ends lost 3 bases at V and 7 bases at J; junction bases unmatched: 4. Germline CDR1 SGHDN, CDR2 FVKESK. The CDR3 spans 15 residues. The CDR3: CASSQGQGGNSPLHF. The CDR3, as DNA: TGTGCCAGCAGCCAGGGACAGGGAGGAAATTCACCCCTCCACTTT.

The chain joins TRBV6-6 to TRBJ2-7; a weak D match, TRBD2 (6 bases). V shed 0 bases and J shed 7 bases, with 7 bases lying between them. Per the germline V gene, CDR1 is MNHNY and CDR2 is SVGAGI (reference sequence). The CDR3 consists of 12 residues. The CDR3 DNA sequence: TGTGCCAGCAGTTACTCGGGGGGTGAGCAGTACTTC. This gives the protein CASSYSGGEQYF.

This clone was counted only a few times. The chain recombines TRBV6-5 with TRBJ1-5; no reliable D call. Trimming took 6 bases from V and 5 from J, leaving 11 bases between them. This CDR3 spans 13 amino acids. CDR1 and CDR2 (germline): MNHEY, SVGAGI. This CDR3 is CASRDLPHQPQHF. CDR3 coding DNA: TGTGCCAGCAGGGACTTACCTCATCAGCCCCAGCATTTT.

This rearrangement joins TRBV29-1 to TRBJ2-5, with D possibly matching TRBD1 (6 bases). Trimming took 6 bases from V and 4 from J, leaving 15 bases between them. This CDR3 has 13 residues. Germline-derived CDR1 and CDR2 are SQVTM and ANQGSEA. This CDR3 reads CSVLQGWRETQYF. CDR3 nucleotides: TGCAGCGTATTACAGGGTTGGCGAGAGACCCAGTACTTC.

The chain recombines TRBV7-2 with TRBJ2-2, with D tentatively TRBD1 (5 bases). The CDR3 sequence is 16 residues long. The germline gives CDR1 SGHTA, CDR2 FQGNSA. The germline V and J ends were trimmed by 5 bases and 2 bases, with 15 bases remaining between them. CDR3 loop: CASSLTTGLNTGELFF. CDR3 bases: TGTGCCAGCAGCCTTACCACAGGCCTCAACACCGGGGAGCTGTTTTTT. Full variable domain (rest looked up from reference TRBV7-2 and TRBJ2-2): GAGVSQSPSNKVTEKGKDVELRCDPISGHTALYWYRQSLGQGLEFLIYFQGNSAPDKSGLPSDRFSAERTGGSVSTLTIQRTQQEDSAVYLCASSLTTGLNTGELFFGEGSRLTVL.

The chain links TRBV5-6 to TRBJ1-2; a weak D match, TRBD1 (6 bases). V shed 7 bases and J shed 0 bases, with 16 bases lying between them. The CDR3 has 15 amino acids. Germline V gene lookup returns CDR1 SGHDT and CDR2 YYEEEE. The CDR3, as DNA: TGTGCCAGCTCCTTAAAGACAGGAGCTAACTATGGCTACACCTTC. It is translated as CASSLKTGANYGYTF.

This clone was seen a few times. J is TRBJ1-6 and V is TRBV7-3; TRBD1 matches 11 bases. The CDR3 runs 15 residues. The germline V gene encodes CDR1 SGHTA and CDR2 FQGTGA. V was clipped by 5 bases and J by 7 bases; unmatched bases: 4. CDR3 bases: TGTGCCAGCAGCATTGGGACAGGGGGGAATTCACCCCTCCACTTT. Translation gives CASSIGTGGNSPLHF.

V is TRBV7-8 and J is TRBJ2-7; 7 bases agree with TRBD2. With V trimmed by 4 bases and J by 5 bases, 11 bases remained unmatched. CDR1 and CDR2 from the germline V gene are SGHVS and FQNEAQ. This CDR3 is built from 15 residues. As DNA, the CDR3 is TGTGCCAGCAGCTCCTGGACTAGTTCCCCCCACGAGCAGTACTTC. This translates into CASSSWTSSPHEQYF.

With respect to this clone: The sample carries other DNA sequences with the same CDR3. The V call is TRBV7-2, the J call TRBJ2-7, with 9 nucleotides matching TRBD2. Germline CDR1 and CDR2: SGHTA and FQGNSA. This CDR3 has 15 residues. J was trimmed by 3 bases and V by 4 bases; bases with no gene match: 7. CDR3 nucleotide sequence: TGTGCCAGCAGCTCATTAGCGGGAGCGAGCTACGAGCAGTACTTC. Amino acids: CASSSLAGASYEQYF.

The V and J genes are TRBV6-5 and TRBJ1-2; 7 bases map to TRBD1. Trimming removed 7 bases from V and 2 bases from J; junction bases left unmatched: 10. This CDR3 comprises 15 residues. The germline V gene encodes CDR1 MNHEY and CDR2 SVGAGI. CDR3 DNA: TGTGCCAGCATTACAAACAGGGGAGGAAACTATGGCTACACCTTC. Translated: CASITNRGGNYGYTF.

Note on this clone: Without the conserved terminal phenylalanine or tryptophan, this CDR3 likely stems from a read error. The chain employs TRBV5-4 and TRBJ1-2; possibly TRBD1 for D (6 bases). The CDR3 spans 15 residues. V shed 0 bases and J shed 6 bases, with 15 bases lying between them. Germline loops: CDR1 SGHNT, CDR2 YYREEE (reference sequence). The CDR3, as DNA: TGTGCCAGCAGCTTGGATTGGGGGGGCGGAAATGGCTACACCCTC. It is translated as CASSLDWGGGNGYTL.

The rearrangement links TRBV9 to TRBJ2-5; D is unresolved. The CDR3 runs 14 residues. Per germline, CDR1 SGDLS and CDR2 YYNGEE. Trimming pared 0 bases from V and 1 base from J, leaving 7 bases between. CDR3 bases: TGTGCCAGCAGCGTAGGTTCAGGCCAAGAGACCCAGTACTTC. This gives the protein CASSVGSGQETQYF.

This chain links TRBV21-1 with TRBJ1-1; TRBD1 is taken as the D call from the table, unchecked against the DNA. TRBV21-1 is a pseudogene locus. The CDR3 loop spans 15 amino acids. In nucleotides, the CDR3 is TGTGCCAGCAGCTCCACAGGGGTTTGGAACACTGAAGCTTTCTTT. Translated, it gives CASSSTGVWNTEAFF.

CDR3 sequence (DNA): TGCGCCAGCAGCCTCCTAGGGGGGGATTTTAATGAAAAACTGTTTTTT. This encodes CASSLLGGDFNEKLFF. The chain couples TRBV4-1 to TRBJ1-4; perhaps TRBD1 as D (6 bases). The CDR3 loop spans 16 amino acids. Trimming left V 4 bases short and J 4 bases short, with 16 bases between. The germline gives CDR1 MGHRA, CDR2 YSYEKL.

This clone was detected a few times. This chain joins TRBV7-9 and TRBJ1-5, with D possibly TRBD1 on 5 matching bases. V lost 4 bases to trimming and J lost 6 bases, with 10 bases between them. Germline CDR1 and CDR2: SEHNR and FQNEAQ (reference sequence). This CDR3 has 13 residues. CDR3 sequence reads: CASSWGEGQPQHF. The CDR3 bases are TGTGCCAGCAGCTGGGGGGAGGGTCAGCCCCAGCATTTT.